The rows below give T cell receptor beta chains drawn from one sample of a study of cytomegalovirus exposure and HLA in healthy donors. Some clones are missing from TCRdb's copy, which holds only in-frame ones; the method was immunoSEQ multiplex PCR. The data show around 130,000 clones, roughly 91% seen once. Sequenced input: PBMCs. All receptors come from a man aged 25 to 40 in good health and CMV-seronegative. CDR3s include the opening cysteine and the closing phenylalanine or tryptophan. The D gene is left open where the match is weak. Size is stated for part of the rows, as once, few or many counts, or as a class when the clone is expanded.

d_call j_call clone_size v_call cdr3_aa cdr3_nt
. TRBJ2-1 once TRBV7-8 CASSFRLGQVTYNEQFF TGTGCCAGCAGCTTCAGACTAGGACAGGTTACCTACAATGAGCAGTTCTTC
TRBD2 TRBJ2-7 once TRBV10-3 CAIGTSVDYEQYF TGTGCCATAGGGACTAGCGTTGACTACGAGCAGTACTTC
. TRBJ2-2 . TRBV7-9 CASSLGARSTGELFF TGTGCCAGCAGCTTAGGAGCACGTAGCACCGGGGAGCTGTTTTTT
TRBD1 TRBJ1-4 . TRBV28 CASIPGGRGEKLFF TGTGCCAGCATTCCAGGGGGTAGAGGGGAAAAACTGTTTTTT
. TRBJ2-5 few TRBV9 CASSTGQSETQYF TGTGCCAGCAGCACCGGACAGAGCGAGACCCAGTACTTC
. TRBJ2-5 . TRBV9 CASSVLGARQETQYF TGTGCCAGCAGCGTATTAGGGGCTCGCCAAGAGACCCAGTACTTC
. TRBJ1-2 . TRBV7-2 CASSLPSARHYGYTF TGTGCCAGCAGCTTACCTAGCGCACGCCACTATGGCTACACCTTC
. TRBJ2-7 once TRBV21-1 CASSRPAGTLPYEQYF TGTGCCAGCAGCAGACCGGCCGGGACATTGCCCTACGAGCAGTACTTC
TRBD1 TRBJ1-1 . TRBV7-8 CASSWAGGNTEAFF TGTGCCAGCAGCTGGGCAGGGGGCAACACTGAAGCTTTCTTT
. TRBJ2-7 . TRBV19 CASTRGARGVYEQYF TGTGCCAGTACGAGGGGGGCCCGGGGGGTATACGAGCAGTACTTC
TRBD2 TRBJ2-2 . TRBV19 CASSIPGAGASTGELFF TGTGCCAGTAGTATACCCGGAGCGGGGGCGTCTACCGGGGAGCTGTTTTTT
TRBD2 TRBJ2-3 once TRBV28 CASSSWGRGVTDTQYF TGTGCCAGCAGTTCCTGGGGTCGGGGGGTCACAGATACGCAGTATTTT
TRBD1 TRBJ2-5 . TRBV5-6 CASSPQGAPETQYF TGTGCCAGCAGCCCCCAGGGGGCGCCGGAGACCCAGTACTTC
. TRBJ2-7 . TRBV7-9 CASSLLGGYSYEQYF TGTGCCAGCAGCTTATTGGGCGGGTACTCCTACGAGCAGTACTTC
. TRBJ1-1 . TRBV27 CASSLSVGEVDTEAFF TGTGCCAGCAGTTTATCAGTAGGGGAGGTGGACACTGAAGCTTTCTTT
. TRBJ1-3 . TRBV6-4 CASSDHQWSSVGNTIYF TGTGCCAGCAGTGACCATCAATGGAGCTCGGTAGGAAACACCATATATTTT
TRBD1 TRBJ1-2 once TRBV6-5 CASRNPGTGAEGYTF TGTGCCAGCAGGAACCCTGGGACAGGGGCTGAGGGCTACACCTTC
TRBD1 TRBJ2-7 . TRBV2 CASSAFGTGTYEQYF TGTGCCAGCAGTGCTTTCGGGACAGGGACTTACGAGCAGTACTTC
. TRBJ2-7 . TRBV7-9 CASSLMASYEQYF TGTGCCAGCAGCCTCATGGCTTCCTACGAGCAGTACTTC
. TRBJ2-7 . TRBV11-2 CASSPGQSYEQYF TGTGCCAGCAGCCCAGGACAGTCCTACGAGCAGTACTTC
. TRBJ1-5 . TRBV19 CASSIDPGVRQPQHF TGTGCCAGTAGTATAGATCCAGGGGTGCGACAGCCCCAGCATTTT
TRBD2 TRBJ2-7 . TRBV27 CASSKYQLAAAYEQYF TGTGCCAGCAGCAAATACCAACTAGCGGCCGCCTACGAGCAGTACTTC
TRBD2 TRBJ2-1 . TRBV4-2 CASSQEPSGGYNEQFF TGTGCCAGCAGCCAAGAGCCCAGCGGGGGTTACAATGAGCAGTTCTTC
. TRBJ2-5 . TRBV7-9 CASSLAGGGLETQYF TGTGCCAGCAGCTTAGCCGGTGGGGGCCTGGAGACCCAGTACTTC
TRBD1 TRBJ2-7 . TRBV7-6 CASSLAQGVDEQYF TGTGCCAGCAGCTTAGCACAGGGGGTGGACGAGCAGTACTTC
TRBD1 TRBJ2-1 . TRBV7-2 CASSLAGSGQGRNEQFF TGTGCCAGCAGCTTAGCGGGTTCAGGACAGGGGAGGAATGAGCAGTTCTTC
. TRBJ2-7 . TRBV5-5 CASSLAYGYSYEQYF TGTGCCAGCAGCTTGGCCTACGGTTACTCCTACGAGCAGTACTTC
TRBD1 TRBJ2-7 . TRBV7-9 CASSLLGRGTEHEQYF TGTGCCAGCAGCTTATTAGGGCGAGGGACAGAGCACGAGCAGTACTTC